Following are 26 T cell receptor beta chains from one sample sequenced in a study of tumor and adjacent non-tumor tissue in lung cancer. TCRbeta libraries were built with three rounds of nested PCR, modified from ARM-PCR. Each CDR3 protein is one row after TCRdb ran MiXCR on the multiplex PCR reads. In the table there are tens of thousands of distinct CDR3 sequences, 72% of which are singletons. This sample's RNA came from whole unsorted tissue. Sample: lung tumor tissue. These receptors all come from a woman in her thirties or forties with non-small cell lung cancer.

On this clonotype: Germline is not matched at one junction end, which may reflect a read error. This sequence joins TRBV4-2 and TRBJ2-5, with D perhaps matching TRBD1 or TRBD2 (5 bases each). The CDR3 runs to 17 residues. Germline V CDR1 and CDR2: LGHNA, YNFKEQ. The CDR3 DNA reads as TGTACCAGCAGCCAAAGGGCGGTAAGGGGAGAGACAGAGACCCAGTACTTC. Protein: CTSSQRAVRGETETQYF.

To note about this clonotype: The CDR3 carries no conserved terminal phenylalanine or tryptophan, so it likely arises from a read error. V gene TRBV7-8 combines with J gene TRBJ2-3, with 7 nucleotides matching TRBD2. J gave up 3 bases and V 5 bases, and 8 bases lay outside the gene matches. In germline, CDR1 is SGHVS, CDR2 FQNEAQ. The CDR3 runs 15 residues. In nucleotides, the CDR3 is TGTGCCAGCAGCACCAGCGGGGACCAAACAGATACGCAGTATCTT. Amino acids: CASSTSGDQTDTQYL.

To note about this clonotype: Without the conserved terminal phenylalanine or tryptophan, this CDR3 likely stems from a read error. V and J are TRBV30 and TRBJ2-1; possible D gene TRBD1, 5 bases. The CDR3 is 13 amino acids. Between the trimmed V and J ends, which lost 3 bases and 9 bases, there was a span of 15 bases. CDR1 GTSNPN and CDR2 SVGIG come from the germline V gene (reference sequence). Written as DNA, the CDR3 is TGTGCCTGGAGAGCTATCAACCAGGGTGAGCAGTTCTAC. It specifies CAWRAINQGEQFY.

As to this clonotype: One junction end disagrees with the germline gene, perhaps due to a read error. CDR3 in DNA: TGTACCAGTAGCCTTGGCGTAGGCTCCTACGATGAGCAGTTCTTC. It specifies CTSSLGVGSYDEQFF. This sequence joins TRBV11-2 and TRBJ2-1; D unresolved. This CDR3 contains 15 residues. The V gene's germline CDR1 is SGHAT and CDR2 FQNNGV.

The count of this clonotype is one. The CDR3 carries no conserved terminal phenylalanine or tryptophan, so it likely arises from a read error. The CDR3 here is CATTHTGTGGTEAFI. For the CDR3, the DNA is TGTGCCACCACTCACACCGGGACAGGAGGAACTGAAGCTTTCATT. The rearrangement links TRBV11-1 to TRBJ1-1; TRBD1 matches at 8 bases. The CDR3 contains 15 residues. Germline lookup yields CDR1 SGHAT and CDR2 FQDESV (reference sequence). The ends lost 10 bases at V and 5 bases at J; junction bases unmatched: 15.

On this clonotype itself: Relative to the germline gene, one junction end is altered; a read error may explain this. The CDR3: CTNSLDQGAPTDTQFF. The CDR3 nucleotides are TGTACCAACAGCTTAGATCAGGGGGCCCCGACAGATACGCAGTTTTTT. The rearrangement uses TRBV11-2 and TRBJ2-3, with 8 bases matching TRBD1. In germline, CDR1 is SGHAT, CDR2 FQNNGV. The CDR3 sequence is 16 residues long.

This clonotype has just a few counts. The genes are TRBV9 and TRBJ2-2; 13 positions agree with TRBD2. This CDR3 is 20 amino acids long. V lost 0 bases and J lost 3; bases outside the gene matches: 11. Per germline, CDR1 SGDLS and CDR2 YYNGEE. CDR3 amino acids: CASSVGLAGGSGSYTGELFF. CDR3 nucleotides: TGTGCCAGCAGCGTAGGACTAGCGGGAGGCTCTGGGAGTTACACCGGGGAGCTGTTTTTT.

This clonotype was found a few times. The chain is built from TRBV23-1 and TRBJ2-3, with D perhaps matching TRBD1 (6 bases). TRBV23-1 is an ORF for which the function is uncertain. Trimming took off 3 bases at V and 6 bases at J, with 10 bases between the two ends. The CDR3 spans 13 residues. The CDR3 loop is CASSHLGADTQYF. CDR3 bases: TGCGCCAGCAGTCACCTGGGGGCTGATACGCAGTATTTT.

Notes on this clonotype: A read error may account for a junction end that differs from germline. The chain recombines TRBV6-5 with TRBJ1-2; 8 nucleotides agree with TRBD1. The CDR3 contains 13 residues. Germline loops: CDR1 MNHEY, CDR2 SVGAGI. CDR3 loop: CTSSYQGAKGYTF. The CDR3 DNA sequence: TGTACCAGCAGTTACCAGGGGGCGAAGGGCTACACATTC.

As to this clonotype: A much larger clone differs by one base, so this may be a read error. V gene TRBV28 combines with J gene TRBJ2-2; TRBD1 matches 8 bases. CDR1 and CDR2 (germline): MDHEN, SYDVKM. The CDR3 contains 13 residues. The V and J ends lost 7 bases and 7 bases, in that order; junction bases with no gene match: 5. The CDR3 here is CASMTGDFGELFF. The CDR3 nucleotides read TGTGCCAGCATGACAGGGGATTTCGGGGAGCTGTTTTTT.

The rearrangement joins TRBV2 to TRBJ2-3; 10 bases are shared with TRBD2. J gave up 4 bases and V 8 bases, and 6 bases lay outside the gene matches. Germline V gene lookup returns CDR1 SNHLY and CDR2 FYNNEI. CDR3 length: 14 residues. CDR3 amino acids: CASVSGRAPDTQYF. The CDR3 DNA is TGTGCCAGCGTAAGCGGGAGGGCCCCAGATACGCAGTATTTT.

This clonotype appeared once. This rearrangement joins TRBV6-6 to TRBJ1-5; 7 bases align to TRBD1. The germline CDR1 and CDR2 sequences are MNHNY and SVGAGI (reference sequence). V dropped 3 bases and J dropped 9; count of bases not matched to a gene: 11. The CDR3 has 15 residues. CDR3 amino acids: CASSYGQANDLPQHF. CDR3 nucleotide sequence: TGTGCCAGCAGTTATGGACAGGCCAATGATCTGCCCCAGCATTTT.

As for this clonotype: No conserved phenylalanine or tryptophan is present at the end of the CDR3, so a read error is the likely explanation. The genes are TRBV12-5 and TRBJ2-3; no reliable D call. This CDR3 contains 15 residues. CDR1 is LGHNT and CDR2 is FRNRAP in the germline V gene. Trimming shortened V by 3 bases and J by 1 base, and 11 bases separated the two germline ends. The CDR3 region has the DNA TGTGCTAGTGGTTTCTTTCAGCCGGGCACAGATACGCAGTATATT. Protein sequence: CASGFFQPGTDTQYI.

This clonotype was observed many times. The rearrangement uses TRBV10-3 and TRBJ2-3; perhaps TRBD1 as D (5 bases). V lost 3 bases and J 6 bases, leaving 7 bases between the germline ends. The CDR3 consists of 12 residues. Looked up from germline, CDR1 is ENHRY and CDR2 is SYGVKD. CDR3 sequence: CAISDKGDTQYF. The DNA of the CDR3 is TGTGCCATCAGTGATAAGGGGGATACGCAGTATTTT.

As concerns this clonotype: A read error may produce the germline difference seen at one junction end. The rearrangement links TRBV11-2 to TRBJ2-1; D may be TRBD2 (6 bases). The germline CDR1 and CDR2 sequences are SGHAT and FQNNGV. The CDR3 covers 16 residues. DNA of the CDR3: TGTGCGAGCAGCAAGACACTAGCTGCACTGTACAATAAGCAGTCCTTC. This sequence encodes CASSKTLAALYNKQSF.

Notes on this clonotype: This clone may be a read error of a much larger clone one base away. The chain links TRBV12-3 or TRBV12-4 to TRBJ2-1; TRBD2 aligns across 7 bases. V shed 5 bases, J shed 8 bases, and the junction held 12 bases outside the gene matches. The CDR3 is 15 amino acids. In DNA, the CDR3 is TGTGCCAGCAGTCCCCGGGGGAGGGAAGGCTATGAGCAGTTCTTC. It codes for CASSPRGREGYEQFF.

In its sample, this clonotype was seen a few times. This could be a read error, since a much larger clone is one nucleotide away. J is TRBJ1-1 and V is TRBV6-5; D is possibly TRBD1 (5 bases). The CDR3 has 15 residues. The germline V gene has CDR1 MNHEY and CDR2 SVGAGI. In DNA, the CDR3 is TGTGTCAGCAGTTACAAACCGAGGGGTGACACTGAAGCTTTCTTT. It encodes CVSSYKPRGDTEAFF.

A word on this clonotype: At one of its ends the junction is not consistent with the germline gene, which may arise from a read error. This chain joins TRBV11-2 and TRBJ2-5; 7 positions agree with TRBD1. Looked up from germline, CDR1 is SGHAT and CDR2 is FQNNGV. The CDR3 has 15 amino acids. DNA of the CDR3: TGTACCAGCACCAAATTTGGACAGGCACAAGGGACCCAGTACTTC. It codes for CTSTKFGQAQGTQYF. The variable domain in full, completed from reference TRBV11-2 and TRBJ2-5, reads EAGVAQSPRYKIIEKRQSVAFWCNPISGHATLYWYQQILGQGPKLLIQFQNNGVVDDSQLPKDRFSAERLKGVDSTLKIQPAKLEDSAVYLCTSTKFGQAQGTQYFGPGTRLLVL.

Remarks on this clonotype: One end of the junction does not line up with germline, which may come from a read error. This chain links TRBV11-2 with TRBJ2-1; 10 nucleotides line up with TRBD2. The CDR3 contains 16 residues. The germline gives CDR1 SGHAT, CDR2 FQNNGV. CDR3 residues: CLNSLGPLAGRNELFF. Here the CDR3 DNA reads TGTCTCAATAGCTTAGGGCCACTAGCGGGGCGCAATGAGCTGTTCTTC.

A note on this clonotype: This clone may be a read error of a much larger clone one base away. The conserved final phenylalanine or tryptophan is absent from the CDR3, which likely points to a read error. V usage is TRBV10-1 and J usage is TRBJ2-2; a possible D gene is TRBD2 (6 bases). Germline assignment: CDR1 WNHNN and CDR2 SYGVQD (reference sequence). With 4 bases removed from V and 5 bases from J, the gap between germline ends came to 11 bases. The CDR3 is 14 amino acids. Here the CDR3 DNA reads TGCGCCAGCAGTGGGAGGGTGGAAACCGGGGAGCTGTTTCTT. Encoded protein: CASSGRVETGELFL.

This clonotype appeared once. At one end, the junction sequence differs from germline, possibly due to a read error. This chain links TRBV6-1 with TRBJ1-4, with D possibly matching TRBD1 (5 bases). The CDR3 extends over 14 amino acids. The germline gives CDR1 MNHNS, CDR2 SASEGT. For the CDR3, the DNA is TGTGCCAGCGGGTTCGGGGGTTCTAAAGAAAAACTGTTTTTC. This translates into CASGFGGSKEKLFF.

This clonotype was observed a single time. Without the conserved terminal phenylalanine or tryptophan, this CDR3 likely stems from a read error. The chain recombines TRBV24-1 with TRBJ2-1; 7 bases fit TRBD1. Trimming took 5 bases from V and 8 from J; bases not matched to a gene: 5. Per germline, CDR1 KGHDR and CDR2 SFDVKD. The CDR3 has 13 residues. DNA of the CDR3: TGTGCCACCAGTGGAGGGACAGTCGATGAGCAGTTCTTA. This codes for CATSGGTVDEQFL.

Points on this clonotype: This may be a read error, as it is one base from a much larger clone. The CDR3 ends on some other residue instead of the conserved phenylalanine or tryptophan, so this is likely a read error. The genes are TRBV6-5 and TRBJ2-1, with D unresolved. V was pared by 8 bases and J by 0 bases, with 2 bases between. This CDR3 comprises 11 residues. Germline V gene sequence: CDR1 MNHEY, CDR2 SVGAGI. The CDR3 loop is CASGSYNEQFL. CDR3 nucleotides: TGTGCCAGCGGCTCCTACAATGAGCAGTTCCTC.

With regard to this clonotype: A read error may produce the germline difference seen at one junction end. V is TRBV12-3 or TRBV12-4 and J is TRBJ2-2; 9 bases line up with TRBD1. The CDR3 consists of 14 residues. Written as DNA, the CDR3 is TGTGCCAGCAGAGAACAGGGGGCTACCGGGGAGCCGTCTTTT. Its protein is CASREQGATGEPSF.

The chain carries TRBV11-2 and TRBJ2-5; D may be TRBD2 (5 bases). CDR1 is SGHAT, CDR2 FQNNGV, per germline. V was pared by 10 bases and J by 5 bases, with 23 bases between. The CDR3 is 15 residues long. CDR3 DNA sequence: TGTGCCACCGGCCTAGCCATCGGGGTAGGGGAGACCCAGTACTTC. Amino acid sequence: CATGLAIGVGETQYF. Filled out from reference TRBV11-2 and TRBJ2-5, the complete variable domain reads EAGVAQSPRYKIIEKRQSVAFWCNPISGHATLYWYQQILGQGPKLLIQFQNNGVVDDSQLPKDRFSAERLKGVDSTLKIQPAKLEDSAVYLCATGLAIGVGETQYFGPGTRLLVL.

Regarding this clonotype: Because the CDR3 is missing its conserved closing phenylalanine or tryptophan, this is likely a read error. The chain carries TRBV29-1 and TRBJ2-2; D assignment may be TRBD1 or TRBD2 (5 bases each). Germline V gene sequence: CDR1 SQVTM, CDR2 ANQGSEA. The CDR3 has 11 residues. The CDR3 bases are TGCAACGCGAGAGGGGTTGGGGAGCTGTTTATT. Its translation is CNARGVGELFI.